These T cell receptor beta chains were read from a single sample in a study of breast tumors, draining lymph nodes, adjacent tissues. TCRdb re-called the multiplex PCR reads with MiXCR, one entry per CDR3 protein. In the table there are under 300,000 distinct CDR3 sequences, under 35% of which are singletons. The sequenced sample consisted of axillary lymph node tissue. All receptors derive from a female donor with breast cancer. Some clones in this sample may be carry-over from other donors' samples. Both conserved end residues are part of each CDR3. The order of the fields is CDR3 DNA, CDR3 protein, V gene, D gene, clone size, J gene. A D gene is named only where the DNA matches it firmly. Clone size is stated in some rows and not others, as once, few, many or a class when expanded.

CDR3nt: TGTGCCAGCAGTATAGGACAGTCCTATGGCTACACCTTC
CDR3aa: CASSIGQSYGYTF
v_gene: TRBV28
d_gene: NA
abundance: many
j_gene: TRBJ1-2

CDR3nt: TGTGCCAGCAGCGTAGCGGGGGCCCGCTTCGATGAGCAGTTCTTC
CDR3aa: CASSVAGARFDEQFF
v_gene: TRBV5-8
d_gene: TRBD2
abundance: many
j_gene: TRBJ2-1

CDR3nt: TGTGCCAACAGCTTAGGACGGGGGACCTACGAGCAGTACTTC
CDR3aa: CANSLGRGTYEQYF
v_gene: TRBV7-6
d_gene: NA
abundance: NA
j_gene: TRBJ2-7

CDR3nt: TGTGCCAGCAGTCAGGACCCAGGGGGATCACCCCTCCACTTT
CDR3aa: CASSQDPGGSPLHF
v_gene: TRBV6-5
d_gene: TRBD1
abundance: many
j_gene: TRBJ1-6

CDR3nt: TGTGCCAGCAGTCACTCCGGACAGGCCTACGAGCAGTACTTC
CDR3aa: CASSHSGQAYEQYF
v_gene: TRBV6-5
d_gene: TRBD1
abundance: few
j_gene: TRBJ2-7

CDR3nt: TGTGCCACCAGTGGGGAGACAGGGACCCATGGCTACACCTTC
CDR3aa: CATSGETGTHGYTF
v_gene: TRBV24-1
d_gene: TRBD1
abundance: NA
j_gene: TRBJ1-2

CDR3nt: TGTGCCAGCAGCTTAACCTATGATTCACCCCTCCACTTT
CDR3aa: CASSLTYDSPLHF
v_gene: TRBV7-2
d_gene: NA
abundance: many
j_gene: TRBJ1-6

CDR3nt: TGTGCCAGCACAATTAGCGGGGGGGCCGACACCGGGGAGCTGTTTTTT
CDR3aa: CASTISGGADTGELFF
v_gene: TRBV2
d_gene: TRBD2
abundance: NA
j_gene: TRBJ2-2

CDR3nt: TGTGCCAGCAGTCCCATGCTTCCGACCCAGCATTTT
CDR3aa: CASSPMLPTQHF
v_gene: TRBV28
d_gene: NA
abundance: many
j_gene: TRBJ1-5

CDR3nt: TGTGCCAGCAGAATAAGGGACCACGAGGAAAAACTGTTCTTT
CDR3aa: CASRIRDHEEKLFF
v_gene: TRBV2
d_gene: NA
abundance: NA
j_gene: TRBJ1-4

CDR3nt: TGTGCCAGTAGCCCCGGGACAGGGGTGAATGAGCAGTTCTTC
CDR3aa: CASSPGTGVNEQFF
v_gene: TRBV11-2
d_gene: TRBD1
abundance: NA
j_gene: TRBJ2-1

CDR3nt: TGCAGTGCTAACCCGCAGGGTGGCGGGAGAGGCTCTGGGGCCAACGTCCTGACTTTC
CDR3aa: CSANPQGGGRGSGANVLTF
v_gene: TRBV20-1
d_gene: TRBD2
abundance: NA
j_gene: TRBJ2-6

CDR3nt: TGTGCCAGCAGTGAAGTGAATGTAGGGCCCAATGAGCAGTTCTTC
CDR3aa: CASSEVNVGPNEQFF
v_gene: TRBV2
d_gene: NA
abundance: many
j_gene: TRBJ2-1

CDR3nt: TGCAGTGCTACCCGACAGGTCTACAATGAGCAGTTCTTC
CDR3aa: CSATRQVYNEQFF
v_gene: TRBV20-1
d_gene: NA
abundance: many
j_gene: TRBJ2-1

CDR3nt: TGTGCCAGCAGTTTCAAGACAGGGCCGGGGGGCGGGGAGCTGTTTTTT
CDR3aa: CASSFKTGPGGGELFF
v_gene: TRBV6-6
d_gene: NA
abundance: few
j_gene: TRBJ2-2

CDR3nt: TGTGCCAGTAGTATTCCGGGGAGGGACTATGGCTACACCTTC
CDR3aa: CASSIPGRDYGYTF
v_gene: TRBV19
d_gene: NA
abundance: many
j_gene: TRBJ1-2

CDR3nt: TGTGCCAGCAGACCTCCTAGCGGGAGAAGAGGGAGCACAGATACGCAGTATTTT
CDR3aa: CASRPPSGRRGSTDTQYF
v_gene: TRBV12-3/TRBV12-4
d_gene: TRBD2
abundance: many
j_gene: TRBJ2-3

CDR3nt: TGTGCCAGCAGATCACCCGGGACGGACTACGAGCAGTACTTC
CDR3aa: CASRSPGTDYEQYF
v_gene: TRBV13
d_gene: NA
abundance: many
j_gene: TRBJ2-7

CDR3nt: TGTGCCAGCAGCTTCCAGGGGGCCCCCGTAGCGAGGGAGCAGTTCTTC
CDR3aa: CASSFQGAPVAREQFF
v_gene: TRBV7-9
d_gene: TRBD1
abundance: NA
j_gene: TRBJ2-1

CDR3nt: TGCGCCAGCAGCTTCGGTCCCGGGACAGGGACTAATGAAAAACTGTTTTTT
CDR3aa: CASSFGPGTGTNEKLFF
v_gene: TRBV5-1
d_gene: TRBD1
abundance: once
j_gene: TRBJ1-4

CDR3nt: TGTGCCAGCAGTCCTGGGACAGGGGATGAAAAACTGTTTTTT
CDR3aa: CASSPGTGDEKLFF
v_gene: TRBV7-9
d_gene: TRBD1
abundance: many
j_gene: TRBJ1-4

CDR3nt: TGTGCCAGCAGTGGGACTAGCGGGAGCCCAGGGAATGAGCAGTTCTTC
CDR3aa: CASSGTSGSPGNEQFF
v_gene: TRBV2
d_gene: TRBD2
abundance: many
j_gene: TRBJ2-1

CDR3nt: TGTGCCAGCAGCACCGACTCCTACAATGAGCAGTTCTTC
CDR3aa: CASSTDSYNEQFF
v_gene: TRBV11-3
d_gene: NA
abundance: many
j_gene: TRBJ2-1

CDR3nt: TGTGCCAGCAGCCCGACCAAGGGGGGAAGCTATGGCTACACCTTC
CDR3aa: CASSPTKGGSYGYTF
v_gene: TRBV3-1
d_gene: NA
abundance: many
j_gene: TRBJ1-2

CDR3nt: TGTGCCAGCAGCCCCGGACAGGGAAAGCAGTTCTTC
CDR3aa: CASSPGQGKQFF
v_gene: TRBV3-1
d_gene: TRBD1
abundance: many
j_gene: TRBJ2-1

CDR3nt: TGTGCCAGCAGCTTAGTAGGGGGAGGGACAGGGAGGGATGAAAAACTGTTTTTT
CDR3aa: CASSLVGGGTGRDEKLFF
v_gene: TRBV7-8
d_gene: TRBD1
abundance: NA
j_gene: TRBJ1-4

CDR3nt: TGCAGTGGTCTAGACCACTACGAGCAGTACTTC
CDR3aa: CSGLDHYEQYF
v_gene: TRBV20-1
d_gene: NA
abundance: many
j_gene: TRBJ2-7

CDR3nt: TGTGCCAGCAGCTTACGGGGCAGGGGTGAATATGGCTACACCTTC
CDR3aa: CASSLRGRGEYGYTF
v_gene: TRBV11-3
d_gene: NA
abundance: many
j_gene: TRBJ1-2

CDR3nt: TGTGCCACCAGTGATTTTGGGCCAGGGATCTATGGCTACACCTTC
CDR3aa: CATSDFGPGIYGYTF
v_gene: TRBV24-1
d_gene: NA
abundance: NA
j_gene: TRBJ1-2

CDR3nt: TGTGCCAGCAGTGAACCACAGGGGGCTCTCTCTGGGGCCAACGTCCTGACTTTC
CDR3aa: CASSEPQGALSGANVLTF
v_gene: TRBV2
d_gene: TRBD1
abundance: NA
j_gene: TRBJ2-6

CDR3nt: TGTGCCAGCAGTTTATTTGGGACTAGCGGGAGAGCCACAGATACGCAGTATTTT
CDR3aa: CASSLFGTSGRATDTQYF
v_gene: TRBV12-3/TRBV12-4
d_gene: TRBD2
abundance: NA
j_gene: TRBJ2-3

CDR3nt: TGTGCCTGCGGAGGGGCAGGTAGGTCACCCCTCCACTTT
CDR3aa: CACGGAGRSPLHF
v_gene: TRBV2
d_gene: NA
abundance: many
j_gene: TRBJ1-6

CDR3nt: TGTGCCAGAACCCAGTCCGCAGAATCACCCCTCCACTTT
CDR3aa: CARTQSAESPLHF
v_gene: TRBV2
d_gene: NA
abundance: NA
j_gene: TRBJ1-6

CDR3nt: TGTGCCAGCAGCGGGAAAACCTACGAGCAGTACTTC
CDR3aa: CASSGKTYEQYF
v_gene: TRBV6-5
d_gene: NA
abundance: many
j_gene: TRBJ2-7

CDR3nt: TGTGCCAGCAGCGTGACAGTTAATCAGCCCCAGCATTTT
CDR3aa: CASSVTVNQPQHF
v_gene: TRBV7-2
d_gene: NA
abundance: NA
j_gene: TRBJ1-5

CDR3nt: TGTGCCAGCAGAATCGGACTAGCCGGGGAGCTGTTTTTT
CDR3aa: CASRIGLAGELFF
v_gene: TRBV2
d_gene: TRBD2
abundance: many
j_gene: TRBJ2-2

CDR3nt: TGTGCCACCAGTGCAGGGCTGACTTTC
CDR3aa: CATSAGLTF
v_gene: TRBV24-1
d_gene: NA
abundance: NA
j_gene: TRBJ2-6

CDR3nt: TGCAGTGCTAGAGAGGGCCGCAGGTACAATGAGCAGTTCTTC
CDR3aa: CSAREGRRYNEQFF
v_gene: TRBV20-1
d_gene: NA
abundance: many
j_gene: TRBJ2-1

CDR3nt: TGTGCCAGCAGTCTAGAGGGGACACGCAAAAGCTCCTATAATTCACCCCTCCACTTT
CDR3aa: CASSLEGTRKSSYNSPLHF
v_gene: TRBV11-3
d_gene: NA
abundance: once
j_gene: TRBJ1-6

CDR3nt: TGTGCCGGGGGAGGGGGGGCCAACTATGGCTACACCTTC
CDR3aa: CAGGGGANYGYTF
v_gene: TRBV28
d_gene: NA
abundance: NA
j_gene: TRBJ1-2

CDR3nt: TGTGCCAGCAGCTCTTGGGGGGAAACGATAGAGACCCAGCACTTC
CDR3aa: CASSSWGETIETQHF
v_gene: TRBV7-8
d_gene: NA
abundance: few
j_gene: TRBJ2-5

CDR3nt: TGTGCCAGCAGCTTGGCCGAGGCGGGCGCCTATGGCTACACCTTC
CDR3aa: CASSLAEAGAYGYTF
v_gene: TRBV5-5
d_gene: NA
abundance: few
j_gene: TRBJ1-2

CDR3nt: TGCAGCAGTGACCCAAGAGCTAACTATGGCTACACCTTC
CDR3aa: CSSDPRANYGYTF
v_gene: TRBV29-1
d_gene: NA
abundance: NA
j_gene: TRBJ1-2

CDR3nt: TGTGCCAGCAGCTCGTGGGGTTCGCCTGGGGCCAACGTCCTGACTTTC
CDR3aa: CASSSWGSPGANVLTF
v_gene: TRBV5-6
d_gene: NA
abundance: many
j_gene: TRBJ2-6

CDR3nt: TGTGCCAGTAGTGCCTACGGACAGGCTAATAATTCACCCCTCCACTTT
CDR3aa: CASSAYGQANNSPLHF
v_gene: TRBV19
d_gene: TRBD1
abundance: many
j_gene: TRBJ1-6

CDR3nt: TGTGCCGGCAGAAATCAGGGAATCTCCTATAATTCACCCCTCCACTTT
CDR3aa: CAGRNQGISYNSPLHF
v_gene: TRBV6-5
d_gene: NA
abundance: NA
j_gene: TRBJ1-6

CDR3nt: TGTGCCAGCAGCCGGACTAGCGGGGGGGTAAATGAGCAGTTCTTC
CDR3aa: CASSRTSGGVNEQFF
v_gene: TRBV11-2
d_gene: TRBD2
abundance: few
j_gene: TRBJ2-1

CDR3nt: TGCAGTGCTAGGGTCACAGGGAGCGAGCAGTACTTC
CDR3aa: CSARVTGSEQYF
v_gene: TRBV20-1
d_gene: NA
abundance: many
j_gene: TRBJ2-7